The entry below gives a single TCR beta chain sequence along with its context. The data were taken from a study of T cell responses to AZD1222 COVID-19 vaccine. TCRdb keeps only in-frame clones here, not all; method: immunoSEQ multiplex PCR. Of over 130,000 clones detected, roughly 90% appear once; the ten largest clones hold approximately 4.5%. V was shortened by 5 bases and J by 6 bases, with 8 bases between the two germline ends. Looked up from germline, CDR1 is MDHEN and CDR2 is SYDVKM. The CDR3 contains 11 residues. The sequences come from peripheral blood, collected on day 0 of AZD1222 vaccination. The receptor was isolated from an adult in good health. The J gene is TRBJ2-7, the V gene TRBV28, with D maybe TRBD1 (5 bases). The CDR3 is CASSNRGEQYF. Here the CDR3 DNA reads TGTGCCAGCAGTAATAGGGGCGAGCAGTACTTC.